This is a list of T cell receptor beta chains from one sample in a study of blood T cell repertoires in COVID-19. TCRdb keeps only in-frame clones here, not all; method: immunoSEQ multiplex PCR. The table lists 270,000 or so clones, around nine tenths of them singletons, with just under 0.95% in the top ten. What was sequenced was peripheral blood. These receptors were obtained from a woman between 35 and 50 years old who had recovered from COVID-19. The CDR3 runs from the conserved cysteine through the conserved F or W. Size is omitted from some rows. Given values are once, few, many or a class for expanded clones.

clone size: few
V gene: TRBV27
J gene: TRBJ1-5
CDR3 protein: CASSLSVGYSNQPQHF

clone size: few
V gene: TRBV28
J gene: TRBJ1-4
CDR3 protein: CASKIQGNEKLFF

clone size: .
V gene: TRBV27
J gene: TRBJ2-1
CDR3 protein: CASSLGLPVRNEQFF

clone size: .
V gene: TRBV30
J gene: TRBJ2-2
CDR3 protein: CAWSGTGIGELFF

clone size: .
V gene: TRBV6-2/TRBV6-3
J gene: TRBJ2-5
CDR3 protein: CASSEGLAGQETQYF

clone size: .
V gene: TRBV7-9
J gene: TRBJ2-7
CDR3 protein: CASSLAGGTYEQYF

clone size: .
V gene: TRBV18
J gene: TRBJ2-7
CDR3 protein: CASSRTSGIYEQYF

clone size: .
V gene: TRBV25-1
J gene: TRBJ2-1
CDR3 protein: CASSERAGSYNEQFF

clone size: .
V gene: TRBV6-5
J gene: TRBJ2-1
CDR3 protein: CASSYVTSAYNEQFF

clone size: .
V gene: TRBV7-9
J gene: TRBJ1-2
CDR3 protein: CASSQQHATGGTGYTF

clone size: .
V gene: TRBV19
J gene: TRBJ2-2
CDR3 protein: CASSIPNGGTGELFF

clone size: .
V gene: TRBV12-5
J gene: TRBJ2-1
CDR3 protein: CASGLGTSTNEQFF

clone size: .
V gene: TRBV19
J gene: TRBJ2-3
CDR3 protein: CASSMGLAVGTDTQYF

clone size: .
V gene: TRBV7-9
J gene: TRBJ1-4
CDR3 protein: CASSLGGNDEKLFF

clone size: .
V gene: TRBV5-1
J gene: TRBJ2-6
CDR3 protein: CASSRGFSGANVLTF

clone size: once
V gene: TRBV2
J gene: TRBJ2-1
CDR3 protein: CASSEWREGDEQFF

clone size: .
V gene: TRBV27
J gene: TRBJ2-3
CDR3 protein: CASSPTSTDTQYF

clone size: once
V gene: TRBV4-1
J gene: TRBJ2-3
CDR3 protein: CASSQDALLNTDTQYF

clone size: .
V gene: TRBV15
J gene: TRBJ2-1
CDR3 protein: CATSSSPGAAYNEQFF

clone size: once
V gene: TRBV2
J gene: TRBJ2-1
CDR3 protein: CASSADRWGNEQFF

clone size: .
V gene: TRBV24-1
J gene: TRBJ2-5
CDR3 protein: CATSDFREGYQETQYF

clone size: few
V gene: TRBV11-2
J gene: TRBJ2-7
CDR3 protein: CASSLDRYEQYF

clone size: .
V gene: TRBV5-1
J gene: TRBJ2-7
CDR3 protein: CASSLGLATPSYEQYF

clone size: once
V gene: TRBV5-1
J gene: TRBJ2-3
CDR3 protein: CASSSGLAGGADTQYF

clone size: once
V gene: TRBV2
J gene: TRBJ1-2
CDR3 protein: CASRGDRVLDYGYTF

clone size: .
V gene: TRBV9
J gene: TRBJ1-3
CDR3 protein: CASSGRDTASSGNTIYF

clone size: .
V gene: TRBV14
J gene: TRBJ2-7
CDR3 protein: CASRRAGTSGGEQYF

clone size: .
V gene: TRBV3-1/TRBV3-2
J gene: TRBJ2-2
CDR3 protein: CASSRTEGVNTGELFF

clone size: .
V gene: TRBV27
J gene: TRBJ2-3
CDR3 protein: CASSPGQGIADTQYF

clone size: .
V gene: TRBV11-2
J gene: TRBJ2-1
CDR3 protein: CASSLRPLDRALGSEQFF

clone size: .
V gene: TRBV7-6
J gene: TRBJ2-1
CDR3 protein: CASSLGPGGGFSSYNEQFF

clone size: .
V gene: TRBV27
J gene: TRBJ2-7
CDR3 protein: CASSPFSGLAGVEQYF

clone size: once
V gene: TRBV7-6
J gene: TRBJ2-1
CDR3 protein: CASSQSGSPYNEQFF

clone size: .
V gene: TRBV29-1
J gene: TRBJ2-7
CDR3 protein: CSVSLRLAAYEQYF

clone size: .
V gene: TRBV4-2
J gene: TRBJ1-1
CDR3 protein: CASSQDVGSRTEAFF

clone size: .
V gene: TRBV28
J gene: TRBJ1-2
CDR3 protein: CASSYEAKGYTF

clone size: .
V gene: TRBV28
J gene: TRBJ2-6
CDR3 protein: CASSFGPGANVLTF

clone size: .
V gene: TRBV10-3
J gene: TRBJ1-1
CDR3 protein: CAIRIQGDTEAFF

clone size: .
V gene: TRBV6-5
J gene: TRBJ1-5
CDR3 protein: CASSPGTTNQPQHF

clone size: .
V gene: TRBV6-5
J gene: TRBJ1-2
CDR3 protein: CASTSTGGIRSYTF

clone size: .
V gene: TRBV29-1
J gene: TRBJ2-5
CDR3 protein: CSVGGGIGETQYF

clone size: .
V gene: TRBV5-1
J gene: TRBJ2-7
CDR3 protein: CASSLGQGADEQYF

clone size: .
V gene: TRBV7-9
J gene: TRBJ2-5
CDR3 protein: CASSLVWEERMRETQYF

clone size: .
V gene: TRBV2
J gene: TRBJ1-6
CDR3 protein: CASSEEVGGAGFSPLHF

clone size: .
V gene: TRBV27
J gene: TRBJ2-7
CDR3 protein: CASRSGWANWQYF

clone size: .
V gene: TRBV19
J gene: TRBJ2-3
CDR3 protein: CASSRYEAGLAATQYF

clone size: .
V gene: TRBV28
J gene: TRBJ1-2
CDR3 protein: CASSLSGQGYGYTF

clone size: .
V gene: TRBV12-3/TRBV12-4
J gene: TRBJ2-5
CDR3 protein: CASSFWETETQYF

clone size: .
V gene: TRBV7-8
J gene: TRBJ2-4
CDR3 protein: CASSEQGGIQYF

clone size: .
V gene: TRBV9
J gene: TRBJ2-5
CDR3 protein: CASSPGPENYGQETQYF

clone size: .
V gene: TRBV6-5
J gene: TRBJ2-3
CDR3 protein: CASSPDGQATDTQYF

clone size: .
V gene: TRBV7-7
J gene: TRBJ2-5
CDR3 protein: CASSLSHQETQYF

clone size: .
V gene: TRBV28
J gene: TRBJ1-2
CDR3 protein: CASSQTGGDGYTF

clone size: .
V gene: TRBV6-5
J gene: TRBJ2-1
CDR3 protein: CASSEGQGRNEQFF

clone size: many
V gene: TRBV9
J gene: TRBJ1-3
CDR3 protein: CASTPLVGKISGNTIYF

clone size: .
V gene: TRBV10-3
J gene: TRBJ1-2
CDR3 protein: CASKTGPTYGYTF

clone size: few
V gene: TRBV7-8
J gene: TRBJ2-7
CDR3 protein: CASSKNTGFWEQYF

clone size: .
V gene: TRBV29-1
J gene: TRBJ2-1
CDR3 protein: CSVDWPSGRARDEQFF

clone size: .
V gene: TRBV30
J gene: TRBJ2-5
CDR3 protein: CAWSVLAQETQYF

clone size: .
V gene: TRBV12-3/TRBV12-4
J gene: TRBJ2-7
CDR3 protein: CASSGTASYEQYF